These 18 T cell receptor beta chains originate from one sample sequenced in a study of OX40 agonist ivuxolimab in advanced cancers. Sequencing used immunoSEQ multiplex PCR; TCRdb keeps in-frame clones, though not all of them. The sample lists about 71,000 clones, approximately 78% seen once, with around 5% in the top ten. The sample was CD4+ or CD8+ T cells sorted from blood, taken in a trial of the OX40 agonist ivuxolimab. The receptors derive from an adult with an advanced solid tumor such as melanoma, head and neck, liver or kidney cancer.

The chain recombines TRBV29-1 with TRBJ2-4, with 8 positions matching TRBD1. V lost 4 bases to trimming and J lost 5 bases; unmatched junction nucleotides: 4. The germline gives CDR1 SQVTM, CDR2 ANQGSEA. This CDR3 has 13 residues. In DNA form, the CDR3 reads TGCAGCGTTGGGGGGACAGGAGAAAACATTCAGTACTTC. Translating it yields CSVGGTGENIQYF.

This rearrangement joins TRBV5-4 to TRBJ1-5; possibly TRBD1 for D (6 bases). CDR1 is SGHNT and CDR2 is YYREEE in the germline V gene (reference sequence). This CDR3 contains 14 residues. V was pared by 4 bases and J by 4 bases, with 12 bases between. The CDR3, as DNA: TGTGCCAGCAGCGTGACAGGCGAGAATCAGCCCCAGCATTTT. Amino acids: CASSVTGENQPQHF.

The chain is built from TRBV5-1 and TRBJ2-1, with 10 bases identical to TRBD2. Looked up from germline, CDR1 is SGHRS and CDR2 is YFSETQ. The trim removed 0 bases at V and 9 bases at J, leaving 3 bases unmatched. The CDR3 totals 14 residues. DNA of the CDR3: TGCGCCAGCAGCTTGGGACTAGCGGGCGGTGAGCAGTTCTTC. It is translated as CASSLGLAGGEQFF.

J is TRBJ2-3 and V is TRBV27; TRBD2 agrees at 8 bases. V trimming: 10 bases; J trimming: 7 bases; junction bases outside the gene matches: 10. Germline CDR1 MNHEY, CDR2 SMNVEV (reference sequence). CDR3 length equals 13 residues. For the CDR3, the DNA is TGTGCCACAAACGGGGGGGCCCAATATACGCAGTATTTT. This gives the protein CATNGGAQYTQYF.

This sequence joins TRBV7-9 and TRBJ2-3; D might be TRBD1 or TRBD2, each matching 5 bases. CDR1 is SEHNR, CDR2 FQNEAQ, per germline (reference sequence). V was shortened by 5 bases and J by 2 bases, with 23 bases between the two germline ends. The length of the CDR3 is 18 residues. CDR3 nucleotide sequence: TGTGCCAGCAGCCCCTCCGGGACCGGCCTTAGGGTCACAGATACGCAGTATTTT. Amino acid sequence: CASSPSGTGLRVTDTQYF.

The chain carries TRBV11-2 and TRBJ1-3; 7 bases map to TRBD1. The V gene's germline CDR1 is SGHAT and CDR2 FQNNGV. V lost 1 base, J lost 0 bases, and 6 bases stayed unmatched. This CDR3 is built from 17 residues. The CDR3 spells CASSLAGGTFSGNTIYF. CDR3 coding DNA: TGTGCCAGCAGCTTAGCAGGGGGGACTTTCTCTGGAAACACCATATATTTT.

V gene TRBV18 combines with J gene TRBJ2-3; TRBD2 agrees at 7 bases. The germline CDR1 and CDR2 sequences are KGHSH and LQKENI. J was trimmed by 4 bases and V by 3 bases; bases with no gene match: 19. This CDR3 spans 19 amino acids. CDR3 sequence (DNA): TGTGCCAGCTCACCGCGAGCGCAATCTAGCGGAGGGACCTCAGATACGCAGTATTTT. It specifies CASSPRAQSSGGTSDTQYF.

The chain recombines TRBV19 with TRBJ1-2; D not certain. The CDR3 spans 13 residues. Germline V gives CDR1 LNHDA, CDR2 SQIVND (reference sequence). Trimming left V 6 bases short and J 1 base short, with 9 bases between. Here the CDR3 DNA reads TGTGCCAGTAGACGACTTAGTAACTATGGCTACACCTTC. This sequence encodes CASRRLSNYGYTF.

The rearrangement links TRBV6-6 to TRBJ1-5; no clear D. CDR1 is MNHNY and CDR2 is SVGAGI in the germline V gene (reference sequence). The germline V and J ends were trimmed by 6 bases and 3 bases, with 12 bases remaining between them. The CDR3 loop spans 14 amino acids. The DNA for the CDR3 is TGTGCCAGCAGCAGCCCTGGAACCAATCAGCCCCAGCATTTT. This translates into CASSSPGTNQPQHF.

This rearrangement joins TRBV18 to TRBJ1-2; D possibly corresponds to TRBD1 (5 bases). The V gene lost 3 bases and the J gene lost 6 bases, with 14 bases spanning the gap. Germline CDR1 reads KGHSH; CDR2 reads LQKENI. The CDR3 is 14 amino acids. The CDR3 sequence: CASSPVGVKDGYTF. CDR3 bases: TGTGCCAGCTCACCTGTGGGGGTGAAGGATGGCTACACCTTC. The full variable domain, rest sourced from reference TRBV18 and TRBJ1-2, is NAGVMQNPRHLVRRRGQEARLRCSPMKGHSHVYWYRQLPEEGLKFMVYLQKENIIDESGMPKERFSAEFPKEGPSILRIQQVVRGDSAAYFCASSPVGVKDGYTFGSGTRLTVV.

The chain combines TRBV5-4 with TRBJ1-2, with D unresolved. Trimming stripped 0 bases from V and 5 bases from J, with 11 bases between. This CDR3 has 14 amino acids. Germline V gene sequence: CDR1 SGHNT, CDR2 YYREEE (reference sequence). Here the CDR3 reads CASSLGWAEYGYTF. As DNA, the CDR3 is TGTGCCAGCAGCTTGGGGTGGGCAGAGTATGGCTACACCTTC.

This clone was recorded once. The rearrangement joins TRBV2 to TRBJ1-1; D is possibly TRBD1 (5 bases). CDR3 length: 11 residues. Germline V gene lookup returns CDR1 SNHLY and CDR2 FYNNEI. The ends were cut back, 9 bases at V and 1 base at J, with 6 bases in the middle. CDR3 DNA: TGTGCCAGGGGGGGGAACACTGAAGCTTTCTTT. Translating gives CARGGNTEAFF.

The chain is built from TRBV6-5 and TRBJ2-3, with D unclear. Germline loops: CDR1 MNHEY, CDR2 SVGAGI. The germline V and J ends were trimmed by 2 bases and 4 bases, with 13 bases remaining between them. This CDR3 contains 15 residues. In nucleotides, the CDR3 is TGTGCCAGCAGTTACCTAGGGATGATGGCAGATACGCAGTATTTT. It yields the protein CASSYLGMMADTQYF.

J is TRBJ2-1 and V is TRBV18, with D unresolved. The CDR3 is made up of 16 amino acids. V was trimmed by 0 bases and J by 4 bases, leaving 13 bases between them. Germline lookup yields CDR1 KGHSH and CDR2 LQKENI. The CDR3 reads CASSPPTVISYNEQFF. CDR3 bases: TGTGCCAGCTCACCACCCACGGTCATTTCATACAATGAGCAGTTCTTC.

This sequence joins TRBV7-3 and TRBJ2-3; 7 bases are shared with TRBD2. The ends lost 4 bases at V and 0 bases at J; junction bases unmatched: 4. The CDR3 runs 15 residues. The V gene's germline CDR1 is SGHTA and CDR2 FQGTGA. CDR3 in amino acids: CASSSGLVSTDTQYF. CDR3 sequence (DNA): TGTGCCAGCAGCTCCGGACTAGTTAGCACAGATACGCAGTATTTT.

The chain has TRBV27 and TRBJ2-2; either TRBD1 or TRBD2 may fit D (5 bases each). Germline CDR1 reads MNHEY; CDR2 reads SMNVEV (reference sequence). Trimming removed 4 bases from V and 0 bases from J, with 9 bases in between. The CDR3 covers 15 residues. The CDR3 loop reads CASSWDPSNTGELFF. Written as DNA, the CDR3 is TGTGCCAGCAGTTGGGACCCGTCGAACACCGGGGAGCTGTTTTTT.

This chain joins TRBV6-5 and TRBJ2-5; 8 nucleotides align to TRBD2. The CDR3 is 14 residues long. Trimming cost V 3 bases and J 1 base; bases outside gene matches: 1. Germline CDR1 and CDR2: MNHEY and SVGAGI. CDR3 in DNA: TGTGCCAGCAGTTATAGCGGGGTCCAAGAGACCCAGTACTTC. It translates to CASSYSGVQETQYF.

The CDR3 DNA reads as TGTGCCAGCAGCAAAGATGGGACAGGCGCCTACGAGCAGTACTTC. Its translation: CASSKDGTGAYEQYF. The chain links TRBV7-3 to TRBJ2-7, with 8 bases lining up with TRBD1. J gave up 2 bases and V 5 bases, and 8 bases lay outside the gene matches. Germline lookup yields CDR1 SGHTA and CDR2 FQGTGA. The CDR3 covers 15 residues.